These 16 T cell receptor beta chains share one sample of origin, sequenced in a study of blood T cell repertoires in COVID-19. The protocol was immunoSEQ multiplex PCR, while the TCRdb copy is restricted to in-frame clones and leaves out a portion. This table holds 120,000 or so clones, around 90% found once. Sequencing was done on a sample of peripheral blood. These receptors were obtained from a human donor in a cohort sampled during active COVID-19.

This rearrangement joins TRBV14 to TRBJ1-1; perhaps TRBD1 as D (5 bases). CDR1 and CDR2 (germline): SGHDN, FVKESK. The CDR3 is 15 residues long. The ends were cut back, 1 base at V and 0 bases at J, with 9 bases in the middle. The CDR3: CASSQVTGLNTEAFF. CDR3 nucleotide sequence: TGTGCCAGCAGCCAAGTTACAGGCCTGAACACTGAAGCTTTCTTT. The full variable domain, rest sourced from reference TRBV14 and TRBJ1-1, is EAGVTQFPSHSVIEKGQTVTLRCDPISGHDNLYWYRRVMGKEIKFLLHFVKESKQDESGMPNNRFLAERTGGTYSTLKVQPAELEDSGVYFCASSQVTGLNTEAFFGQGTRLTVV.

The chain links TRBV6-6 to TRBJ2-1; TRBD2 aligns across 9 bases. The junction had 10 bases not matched to a gene; V was cut back by 1 base and J by 9 bases. CDR3 length: 16 amino acids. Germline V gene sequence: CDR1 MNHNY, CDR2 SVGAGI (reference sequence). In nucleotides, the CDR3 is TGTGCCAGCAGTTACTGGCGGGAGGGCCCTCAGGGTGAGCAGTTCTTC. Protein: CASSYWREGPQGEQFF.

CDR3 nucleotide sequence: TGCGCCAGCAGCTTGAGCGGAAGCTCCTACAATGAGCAGTTCTTC. This gives the protein CASSLSGSSYNEQFF. The chain links TRBV5-1 to TRBJ2-1; possible D gene TRBD2, 5 bases. Looked up from germline, CDR1 is SGHRS and CDR2 is YFSETQ. This CDR3 is 15 amino acids long. Trimming cost V 1 base and J 0 bases, with 8 bases left between them. Variable domain in full (rest from reference TRBV5-1 and TRBJ2-1): KAGVTQTPRYLIKTRGQQVTLSCSPISGHRSVSWYQQTPGQGLQFLFEYFSETQRNKGNFPGRFSGRQFSNSRSEMNVSTLELGDSALYLCASSLSGSSYNEQFFGPGTRLTVL.

J is TRBJ2-5 and V is TRBV5-1; 13 nucleotides line up with TRBD2. V shed 7 bases, J shed 3 bases, and the junction held 3 bases outside the gene matches. The CDR3 loop spans 14 amino acids. CDR1 and CDR2 (germline): SGHRS, YFSETQ. CDR3 region: CASFGLAGEETQYF. The CDR3, as DNA: TGCGCCAGCTTCGGACTAGCGGGAGAAGAGACCCAGTACTTC.

V usage is TRBV19 and J usage is TRBJ2-1; TRBD2 matches 14 bases. The V segment lost 7 bases and the J segment 6 bases; nucleotides outside the gene matches: 5. This CDR3 is 15 amino acids long. Germline CDR1 reads LNHDA; CDR2 reads SQIVND (reference sequence). This chain's CDR3 is CASKGTSGRRNEQFF. The DNA of the CDR3 is TGTGCCAGTAAGGGGACTAGCGGGAGACGCAATGAGCAGTTCTTC. The whole variable domain, remainder taken from reference TRBV19 and TRBJ2-1, is DGGITQSPKYLFRKEGQNVTLSCEQNLNHDAMYWYRQDPGQGLRLIYYSQIVNDFQKGDIAEGYSVSREKKESFPLTVTSAQKNPTAFYLCASKGTSGRRNEQFFGPGTRLTVL.

This clone appeared once. Additional DNA sequences in this sample encode the identical CDR3. CDR3 coding DNA: TGTGCCAGCAGGGCGACAGGGAACTATGGCTACACCTTC. Translation: CASRATGNYGYTF. The chain links TRBV27 to TRBJ1-2, with 7 bases aligning to TRBD1. The CDR3 is 13 residues long. CDR1 MNHEY and CDR2 SMNVEV come from the germline V gene (reference sequence). The V gene end was trimmed by 6 bases and the J gene end by 2 bases; junction bases not matched to a gene: 3.

V usage is TRBV19 and J usage is TRBJ2-1; TRBD2 aligns across 16 bases. The V and J ends lost 7 bases and 0 bases, in that order; junction bases with no gene match: 9. The CDR3 totals 19 residues. Germline V gene data show CDR1 as LNHDA and CDR2 as SQIVND (reference sequence). The CDR3 bases are TGTGCCAGTACAAACAGGGGGACTAGCGGGAGGGCCTCCTACAATGAGCAGTTCTTC. This codes for CASTNRGTSGRASYNEQFF. Supplemented by reference TRBV19 and TRBJ2-1, the full variable domain reads DGGITQSPKYLFRKEGQNVTLSCEQNLNHDAMYWYRQDPGQGLRLIYYSQIVNDFQKGDIAEGYSVSREKKESFPLTVTSAQKNPTAFYLCASTNRGTSGRASYNEQFFGPGTRLTVL.

The rearrangement joins TRBV15 to TRBJ1-3, with D unclear. The CDR3 loop spans 15 amino acids. V was cut by 1 base and J by 4 bases, with 11 bases left in between. Germline CDR1 LNHNV, CDR2 YYDKDF (reference sequence). For the CDR3, the DNA is TGTGCCACCAGCAGAGCTGGGGAGGGCGGAAACACCATATATTTT. This translates into CATSRAGEGGNTIYF.

The chain recombines TRBV15 with TRBJ1-1; 8 bases map to TRBD1. With V trimmed by 3 bases and J by 1 base, 4 bases remained unmatched. The CDR3 runs 15 residues. CDR1 LNHNV and CDR2 YYDKDF come from the germline V gene (reference sequence). The CDR3 DNA sequence: TGTGCCACCAGCAGGACAGGGGATTGGAACACTGAAGCTTTCTTT. Its translation: CATSRTGDWNTEAFF. The whole variable domain, remainder taken from reference TRBV15 and TRBJ1-1, is DAMVIQNPRYQVTQFGKPVTLSCSQTLNHNVMYWYQQKSSQAPKLLFHYYDKDFNNEADTPDNFQSRRPNTSFCFLDIRSPGLGDTAMYLCATSRTGDWNTEAFFGQGTRLTVV.

The chain couples TRBV23-1 to TRBJ2-1, with a tentative D call TRBD2 (5 bases). Being an ORF, TRBV23-1 has a function that is uncertain. The CDR3 loop spans 17 amino acids. V shed 4 bases and J shed 0 bases, with 16 bases lying between them. CDR3 sequence (DNA): TGCGCCAGCAGTCGATGGGCCGGGGAAAGCTCCTACAATGAGCAGTTCTTC. This codes for CASSRWAGESSYNEQFF.

V gene TRBV5-1 combines with J gene TRBJ2-5; D may be TRBD2 (5 bases). Trimming stripped 1 base from V and 5 bases from J, with 9 bases between. This CDR3 is 13 amino acids long. CDR1 SGHRS and CDR2 YFSETQ come from the germline V gene. The CDR3 sequence: CASSLPSLETQYF. CDR3 coding DNA: TGCGCCAGCAGCTTGCCTAGCCTGGAGACCCAGTACTTC.

The rearrangement uses TRBV5-6 and TRBJ1-1; D perhaps matches TRBD1 (5 bases). V was trimmed by 1 base and J by 1 base, leaving 8 bases between them. The CDR3 extends over 14 amino acids. Germline V gene data show CDR1 as SGHDT and CDR2 as YYEEEE. The CDR3 loop reads CASSLTGTNTEAFF. The CDR3 nucleotides read TGTGCCAGCAGCTTGACAGGAACGAACACTGAAGCTTTCTTT.

The V gene is TRBV11-3, the J gene TRBJ2-3, with 7 bases aligning to TRBD2. Germline CDR1 SGHNT, CDR2 YENEEA. The CDR3 has 15 amino acids. With V trimmed by 1 base and J by 6 bases, 7 bases remained unmatched. As DNA, the CDR3 is TGTGCCAGCAGCTTAGGAGGGAGGGCCCTGGATACGCAGTATTTT. Its translation is CASSLGGRALDTQYF. Combining the CDR3 with reference TRBV11-3 and TRBJ2-3 gives the whole variable domain EAGVVQSPRYKIIEKKQPVAFWCNPISGHNTLYWYLQNLGQGPELLIRYENEEAVDDSQLPKDRFSAERLKGVDSTLKIQPAELGDSAVYLCASSLGGRALDTQYFGPGTRLTVL.

This rearrangement joins TRBV3-1 (or the pseudogene TRBV3-2) to TRBJ1-1; D might be TRBD1 (6 bases). Germline lookup yields CDR1 LGHDT and CDR2 YNNKEL (reference sequence). V was cut by 4 bases and J by 6 bases, with 21 bases left in between. This CDR3 is 16 amino acids long. DNA for the CDR3: TGTGCCAGCAGCCGGGGATCACAGGGTGAAAAAGCTGAAGCTTTCTTT. It is translated as CASSRGSQGEKAEAFF.

The chain is built from TRBV19 and TRBJ2-3; TRBD2 aligns across 9 bases. In germline, CDR1 is LNHDA, CDR2 SQIVND (reference sequence). The CDR3 sequence is 16 residues long. The ends lost 11 bases at V and 2 bases at J; junction bases unmatched: 14. The CDR3 reads CAAGGGVADPTDTQYF. DNA of the CDR3: TGTGCCGCGGGCGGGGGGGTAGCGGACCCCACAGATACGCAGTATTTT. The full variable domain, rest sourced from reference TRBV19 and TRBJ2-3, is DGGITQSPKYLFRKEGQNVTLSCEQNLNHDAMYWYRQDPGQGLRLIYYSQIVNDFQKGDIAEGYSVSREKKESFPLTVTSAQKNPTAFYLCAAGGGVADPTDTQYFGPGTRLTVL.

The chain carries TRBV7-9 and TRBJ2-1; a weak D match, TRBD2 (5 bases). V lost 2 bases to trimming and J lost 4 bases, with 12 bases between them. Germline loops: CDR1 SEHNR, CDR2 FQNEAQ (reference sequence). This CDR3 has 15 amino acids. In DNA, the CDR3 is TGTGCCAGCAGCTTACGCCTAGCAGATTACAATGAGCAGTTCTTC. Protein: CASSLRLADYNEQFF.